The entry below gives a single TCR beta chain sequence along with its context. Its antigen is still unknown. Isolated RNA was reverse transcribed in full, so expressed TCRB transcripts were sequenced. Clones were sequenced by immunoSEQ multiplex PCR, and TCRdb holds only the in-frame ones, with some missing. There are about 140,000 clones in the sample; about 7% occur only once, and about 1.4% lies in the top ten. This record comes from a study of beta chain features in type 1 diabetes. Study-level points and caveats: Researchers cautioned that cDNA sequencing could over-represent cells with high TCR expression.

Germline V gene lookup returns CDR1 LGHNA and CDR2 YNFKEQ. This CDR3 is built from 15 residues. Trimming left V 1 base short and J 0 bases short, with 7 bases between. The sequence came from a woman aged 25-40 years in good health. The J gene is TRBJ2-1, the V gene TRBV4-2; D uncertain. The sequenced material came from central memory CD4+ T cells from blood. In DNA, the CDR3 is TGTGCCAGCAGCCAAGGATCGAGCTCCTACAATGAGCAGTTCTTC. Its protein product is CASSQGSSSYNEQFF.